Listed here is a single T cell receptor (beta chain). This entry is derived from a study of blood T cell repertoires in COVID-19. At the level of the study: COVID-19 samples from acute and convalescent phases originated in the United States, Italy and Spain. In each case, the material was cDNA or gDNA derived from T cells, B-cell-depleted T cells, or PBMCs.

Original processing notes: From reference gene primer amplification, estimates of nucleated cell counts were derived. TCRdb keeps only in-frame clones here, not all; method: immunoSEQ multiplex PCR. D and trimming were read from the DNA, whereas the V and J calls and clone size are those reported in that table. The sample yields about 64,000 clones, approximately 91% seen once. CDR3 length: 16 residues. The trim removed 7 bases at V and 4 bases at J, leaving 10 bases unmatched. From germline, CDR1 is MDHEN and CDR2 SYDVKM. The gene calls are TRBV28 and TRBJ2-1, with 10 bases lining up with TRBD1. Sequencing was performed on peripheral blood. The sequence came from a human donor in a cohort sampled during active COVID-19. CDR3 residues: CASKKSRTGGYNEQFF. Written as DNA, the CDR3 is TGTGCCAGCAAGAAGTCCCGGACAGGGGGGTACAATGAGCAGTTCTTC.